This T cell receptor (beta chain) was sequenced in a study of blood T cell repertoires in COVID-19. As for the study in general: The United States, Italy and Spain supplied acute and convalescent COVID-19 samples. PBMCs, B-cell-depleted T cells, or T cells were the source of the cDNA or gDNA that made up the material.

Germline lookup yields CDR1 SGHRS and CDR2 YFSETQ. The CDR3 loop spans 14 amino acids. Trimming cost V 1 base and J 4 bases, with 10 bases left between them. As originally analysed: Counts of nucleated cells, estimated from reference gene primer amplification, were obtained. Repertoires were generated with immunoSEQ multiplex PCR, while TCRdb's copy carries only in-frame clones and drops some. Clonal size and the V and J genes are those of that table, whereas D and trimming came from the DNA. The data show approximately 90,000 clones, 70% to 90% seen once. The chain joins TRBV5-1 to TRBJ2-3; tentatively, D is TRBD2 (6 bases). Sequencing input: peripheral blood. This receptor was identified in a man in his 60s with acute or convalescent COVID-19. CDR3 sequence: CASSLRRGADTQYF. The CDR3 nucleotides read TGCGCCAGCAGCTTGAGGCGGGGAGCAGATACGCAGTATTTT.